Listed below are T cell receptor beta chains from one sample, sequenced in a study of cytomegalovirus exposure and HLA in healthy donors. Measured with immunoSEQ multiplex PCR; TCRdb has only the in-frame clones, and not every one. The top ten clones hold 3% to 3.5% of a sample with approximately 170,000 clones, 75% to 95% of them seen once. The sequenced material came from PBMCs. These receptors were collected from a woman younger than 35 in good health and CMV-seropositive. CDR3s include the opening cysteine and the closing phenylalanine or tryptophan. The D gene is left open where the match is weak. Size is stated for part of the rows, as once, few or many counts, or as a class when the clone is expanded.

clone_size j_call d_call v_call cdr3_nt cdr3_aa
- TRBJ2-7 TRBD2 TRBV28 TGTGCCAGCAACCTAGCGGGAGGTGGCTCCTACGAGCAGTACTTC CASNLAGGGSYEQYF
- TRBJ1-6 - TRBV27 TGTGCCAGCACGTCCGTTTTCGGGAAAGCCTTAGGTGATTCACCCCTCCACTTT CASTSVFGKALGDSPLHF
- TRBJ1-5 - TRBV27 TGTGCCAGCAGTTTACTAGGTGGGGGCAGCAATCAGCCCCAGCATTTT CASSLLGGGSNQPQHF
- TRBJ1-1 - TRBV12-5 TGTGCTAGTGGCAATTCAGGGTTTACTGAAGCTTTCTTT CASGNSGFTEAFF
- TRBJ2-2 - TRBV19 TGTGCCAGTAGTTCCGGACAGACGACCGGGGAGCTGTTTTTT CASSSGQTTGELFF
- TRBJ2-1 TRBD2 TRBV5-4 TGTGCCAGCAGCTCGACTAGCGGGGGGGCGAATGAGCAGTTCTTC CASSSTSGGANEQFF
- TRBJ2-7 TRBD2 TRBV19 TGTGCCAGTAGTATTCAGGCTAGCGGGAACTACGAGCAGTACTTC CASSIQASGNYEQYF
- TRBJ2-1 TRBD2 TRBV9 TGTGCCAGCAAGAGGACTAGCGGGGGGTTAGATGAGCAGTTCTTC CASKRTSGGLDEQFF
- TRBJ2-1 - TRBV7-9 TGTGCCAGCAGCCCGGGGGAGGGAACCCCGGGGGCGAATTACAATGAGCAGTTCTTC CASSPGEGTPGANYNEQFF
- TRBJ2-5 TRBD1 TRBV4-3 TGCGCCAGCAGCCAAGATCCCCCGGGACAGCAAGAGACCCAGTACTTC CASSQDPPGQQETQYF
- TRBJ1-1 TRBD1 TRBV5-1 TGCGCCAGCAGCACAGGACAGGGGAACACTGAAGCTTTCTTT CASSTGQGNTEAFF
- TRBJ1-2 TRBD1 TRBV19 TGTGCCACTCAAACACAGGGGAGCTATGGCTACACCTTC CATQTQGSYGYTF
- TRBJ2-1 TRBD2 TRBV10-1 TGCGCCAGCAGTGAGGGGAGGGATTTCCGAAATGAGCAGTTCTTC CASSEGRDFRNEQFF
- TRBJ2-7 - TRBV7-6 TGTGCCAGCAGCTCCCAGGCTGACTACGAGCAGTACTTC CASSSQADYEQYF
- TRBJ1-2 - TRBV7-9 TGTGCCAGCAGCCCTTTATTGGACAGTCATGGCTACACCTTC CASSPLLDSHGYTF
- TRBJ1-5 - TRBV10-3 TGTGCCATCAGTGATAGGGGTCAGCCCCAGCATTTT CAISDRGQPQHF
- TRBJ1-2 - TRBV7-2 TGTGCCAGCAGCTTAACACAAGATACTAACTATGGCTACACCTTC CASSLTQDTNYGYTF
few TRBJ1-2 - TRBV18 TGTGCCAGCTCAGGACCAGGGCGAGGGGGCTATGGCTACACCTTC CASSGPGRGGYGYTF
- TRBJ2-3 TRBD1 TRBV28 TGTGCCAGCAGTTTGAAAACAGGGGGAGATACGCAGTATTTT CASSLKTGGDTQYF
- TRBJ2-5 TRBD1 TRBV30 TGTGCCTGGGCGGGACAGGGCGAGCAGACCCAGTACTTC CAWAGQGEQTQYF